The clone carrying this TCR beta chain was found a few times. This record comes from a study of blood T cell repertoires in COVID-19. Study in general: COVID-19 samples collected from the United States, Italy and Spain covered acute and convalescent phases. PBMCs, B-cell-depleted T cells, or T cells provided the cDNA or gDNA that made up the material.

In the authors' workflow: Researchers report that nucleated cell counts were estimated from reference gene primer amplification. TCRdb's table, derived via immunoSEQ multiplex PCR, lists solely in-frame clones and lacks some. That table gives V, J and clone size, and the DNA gave D and trimming. Altogether about 250,000 clones are present, roughly 86% being singletons, with the ten largest covering around 1.5%. CDR1 and CDR2 (germline): ENHRY, SYGVKD. V lost 8 bases, J lost 7 bases, and 9 bases stayed unmatched. This CDR3 is 15 amino acids long. The V call is TRBV10-3, the J call TRBJ1-4; TRBD1 matches 11 bases. Sequencing used peripheral blood. This TCR derives from a woman aged 55 to 70 who had recovered from COVID-19. CDR3: CAIGKGTGGIEKLFF. The CDR3 DNA reads as TGTGCCATCGGAAAGGGGACAGGGGGGATTGAAAAACTGTTTTTT.